A single sample gave rise to the 17 T cell receptor beta chains below, sequenced in a study of blood T cell repertoires in COVID-19. Data came from immunoSEQ multiplex PCR; TCRdb stores just in-frame clones and leaves some out. The table records 90,000 or so clones, about 83% of them present only once. Material for sequencing was peripheral blood. The receptors were sampled from a human donor in a cohort sampled during active COVID-19.

The chain uses TRBV7-3 and TRBJ2-3; D is unclear. The V gene's germline CDR1 is SGHTA and CDR2 FQGTGA. Trimming took off 2 bases at V and 11 bases at J, with 2 bases between the two ends. The CDR3 is 9 residues long. The DNA of the CDR3 is TGTGCCAGCAGCTTACTGCAGTATTTT. This encodes CASSLLQYF. Full variable domain (missing parts from reference TRBV7-3 and TRBJ2-3): GAGVSQTPSNKVTEKGKYVELRCDPISGHTALYWYRQSLGQGPEFLIYFQGTGAADDSGLPNDRFFAVRPEGSVSTLKIQRTERGDSAVYLCASSLLQYFGPGTRLTVL.

J is TRBJ1-1 and V is TRBV5-6; D call uncertain. Trimming took off 2 bases at V and 5 bases at J, with 13 bases between the two ends. In germline, CDR1 is SGHDT, CDR2 YYEEEE. The CDR3 has 14 amino acids. CDR3 in amino acids: CASSFWEAGTEAFF. The CDR3 region has the DNA TGTGCCAGCAGCTTTTGGGAAGCGGGGACTGAAGCTTTCTTT.

The chain carries TRBV10-2 and TRBJ2-1; 7 bases agree with TRBD2. V lost 6 bases, J lost 5 bases, and 7 bases stayed unmatched. The CDR3 extends over 14 amino acids. CDR1 WSHSY and CDR2 SAAADI come from the germline V gene. The CDR3: CASRAIGTNNEQFF. The CDR3 DNA sequence: TGCGCCAGCAGGGCCATCGGGACTAACAATGAGCAGTTCTTC.

This chain uses TRBV10-3 with TRBJ2-3; TRBD1 matches at 9 bases. This CDR3 comprises 16 residues. Germline V gene lookup returns CDR1 ENHRY and CDR2 SYGVKD. Trimming took 1 base from V and 6 from J; bases not matched to a gene: 8. The CDR3: CAISELGDREVDTQYF. The CDR3 nucleotides are TGTGCCATCAGTGAGTTAGGGGACAGGGAGGTGGATACGCAGTATTTT.

The V call is TRBV5-6, the J call TRBJ2-7; D might be TRBD1 (6 bases). V shed 0 bases and J shed 1 base, with 11 bases lying between them. CDR3 length equals 15 residues. CDR1 and CDR2 (germline): SGHDT, YYEEEE. CDR3: CASSLAGTPSYEQYF. The CDR3, as DNA: TGTGCCAGCAGCTTGGCCGGGACACCTTCCTACGAGCAGTACTTC.

This chain joins TRBV7-9 and TRBJ2-5; D is unresolved. The CDR3 is made up of 11 amino acids. CDR1 SEHNR and CDR2 FQNEAQ come from the germline V gene (reference sequence). With 5 bases removed from V and 5 bases from J, the gap between germline ends came to 6 bases. Written as DNA, the CDR3 is TGTGCCAGCAGCCCCGGGGAGACCCAGTACTTC. Its translation: CASSPGETQYF.

The J gene is TRBJ2-5, the V gene TRBV18, with D possibly TRBD2 on 5 matching bases. CDR3 size: 15 residues. The germline gives CDR1 KGHSH, CDR2 LQKENI. Trimming shortened V by 4 bases and J by 2 bases, and 14 bases separated the two germline ends. The CDR3 bases are TGTGCCAGCTCACTCGCCCCGGGGAGTCAAGAGACCCAGTACTTC. As protein: CASSLAPGSQETQYF.

V and J are TRBV7-8 and TRBJ1-2, with 9 bases lining up with TRBD1. Germline V gene data show CDR1 as SGHVS and CDR2 as FQNEAQ. Trimming took 1 base from V and 8 from J; bases not matched to a gene: 5. CDR3 length equals 14 residues. The CDR3 spells CASSLVQGAPGYTF. CDR3 in DNA: TGTGCCAGCAGCTTAGTACAGGGGGCGCCGGGCTACACCTTC.

The chain recombines TRBV28 with TRBJ2-1, with no clear D. The CDR3 runs 13 residues. The germline V gene encodes CDR1 MDHEN and CDR2 SYDVKM. Trimming cost V 6 bases and J 3 bases, with 9 bases left between them. This CDR3 reads CASSLSIYNEQFF. CDR3 nucleotides: TGTGCCAGCAGCCTTTCTATCTACAATGAGCAGTTCTTC.

V is TRBV19 and J is TRBJ1-5, with D perhaps matching TRBD1 (5 bases). There are 13 residues in the CDR3. CDR1 is LNHDA and CDR2 is SQIVND in the germline V gene (reference sequence). With 7 bases removed from V and 1 base from J, the gap between germline ends came to 8 bases. The CDR3: CASMDNSNQPQHF. The CDR3 bases are TGTGCCAGTATGGACAACAGCAATCAGCCCCAGCATTTT. Full variable domain (outside the CDR3, taken from reference TRBV19 and TRBJ1-5): DGGITQSPKYLFRKEGQNVTLSCEQNLNHDAMYWYRQDPGQGLRLIYYSQIVNDFQKGDIAEGYSVSREKKESFPLTVTSAQKNPTAFYLCASMDNSNQPQHFGDGTRLSIL.

Only a few counts were recorded for this clone. The chain uses TRBV28 and TRBJ2-7; 16 bases agree with TRBD2. The V and J ends lost 8 bases and 0 bases, in that order; junction bases with no gene match: 16. Per the germline V gene, CDR1 is MDHEN and CDR2 is SYDVKM. This CDR3 is 20 amino acids long. As DNA, the CDR3 is TGTGCCAGCCAAAACAACAATCCGGGACTAGCGGGAGGGTTCTCCTACGAGCAGTACTTC. This encodes CASQNNNPGLAGGFSYEQYF.

The gene calls are TRBV19 and TRBJ1-4; D remains unclear. V lost 1 base to trimming and J lost 8 bases, with 5 bases between them. CDR1 and CDR2 from the germline V gene are LNHDA and SQIVND (reference sequence). The CDR3 runs to 12 residues. CDR3 nucleotide sequence: TGTGCCAGTAGTATAGTAGAAGAAAAACTGTTTTTT. The encoded protein is CASSIVEEKLFF.

The chain links TRBV28 to TRBJ2-2, with 10 bases fitting TRBD1. The CDR3 runs to 16 residues. The germline CDR1 and CDR2 sequences are MDHEN and SYDVKM. V shed 6 bases and J 2 bases; nucleotides not matched to a gene: 6. The CDR3 loop reads CASRTGTGVNTGELFF. The DNA for the CDR3 is TGTGCCAGCAGGACCGGGACAGGGGTTAACACCGGGGAGCTGTTTTTT. The full variable domain, its missing parts supplied by reference TRBV28 and TRBJ2-2, is DVKVTQSSRYLVKRTGEKVFLECVQDMDHENMFWYRQDPGLGLRLIYFSYDVKMKEKGDIPEGYSVSREKKERFSLILESASTNQTSMYLCASRTGTGVNTGELFFGEGSRLTVL.

This chain joins TRBV6-5 and TRBJ1-2, with unresolved D. V was cut by 5 bases and J by 3 bases, with 10 bases left in between. The CDR3 covers 13 residues. Germline V gene sequence: CDR1 MNHEY, CDR2 SVGAGI. DNA for the CDR3: TGTGCCAGCAGTCCCTCTCCGGACTATGGCTACACCTTC. Amino acid sequence: CASSPSPDYGYTF.

This chain links TRBV2 with TRBJ2-7; D might be TRBD1 (6 bases). Germline V CDR1 and CDR2: SNHLY, FYNNEI. This CDR3 has 13 residues. Trimming shortened V by 5 bases and J by 3 bases, and 11 bases separated the two germline ends. The CDR3 loop reads CASSKDRNYEQYF. CDR3 DNA: TGTGCCAGCAGTAAAGACAGGAACTACGAGCAGTACTTC.

The chain employs TRBV7-2 and TRBJ2-5, with a weak D call TRBD1 (6 bases). With 1 base removed from V and 3 bases from J, the gap between germline ends came to 18 bases. The length of the CDR3 is 17 residues. Germline assignment: CDR1 SGHTA and CDR2 FQGNSA. The CDR3, as DNA: TGTGCCAGCAGCTTAGGACAGGTGCGGGCTAGGGAAGAGACCCAGTACTTC. Translated, it gives CASSLGQVRAREETQYF.

A word on this clone: This specimen includes other DNA sequences encoding the same CDR3. The chain couples TRBV6-2 or TRBV6-3 to TRBJ2-7; D is unresolved. Germline V gene data show CDR1 as MNHEY and CDR2 as SVGEGT. The ends were cut back, 8 bases at V and 0 bases at J, with 17 bases in the middle. The CDR3 consists of 15 residues. In DNA, the CDR3 is TGTGCCAGCCGCCCCCTTGTAGGAGACTCCTACGAGCAGTACTTC. It specifies CASRPLVGDSYEQYF.